This T cell receptor beta chain is drawn from a study of glioma-infiltrating T cells. This clonotype was counted at least ten times. V lost 0 bases to trimming and J lost 3 bases; unmatched junction nucleotides: 2. Germline V gene data show CDR1 as MNHEY and CDR2 as SMNVEV (reference sequence). This CDR3 region has 14 residues. TCR alpha and beta CDR3 regions were amplified from RNA using iRepertoire nested multiplex PCR. TCRdb fed the multiplex PCR reads into MiXCR, producing one record per CDR3 protein. The sample comprises approximately 190,000 distinct CDR3 sequences, around 30% of which are singletons, and 20% rests with the top ten.

The sequence derives from a human donor with low-grade glioma or glioblastoma, undergoing nonglioma brain surgery, or in good health (not recorded which). The sample taken for sequencing was glioma tissue, nonneoplastic brain tissue, or PBMCs (not recorded which). The V and J genes are TRBV27 and TRBJ2-7; 7 bases fit TRBD1. CDR3 protein: CASSLSGQIYEQYF. The DNA for the CDR3 is TGTGCCAGCAGTTTATCGGGACAGATCTACGAGCAGTACTTC.